These T cell receptor beta chains were read from a single sample in a study of T cells in Graves' hyperthyroidism and ophthalmopathy. TCRdb reanalysed the multiplex PCR reads using MiXCR and keeps one entry per CDR3 protein. The sample lists hundreds of thousands of distinct CDR3 sequences, about 14% seen once, with around an eighth in the top ten. Sample: blood. The receptors were gathered from a woman between 45 and 60 years old with Graves' ophthalmopathy. The CDR3 runs from the conserved cysteine through the conserved F or W. Fields, in order: V gene, J gene, CDR3 length, D gene, CDR3 protein. D genes are given only for firm matches.

v_call: TRBV2; j_call: TRBJ1-1; cdr3_length: 15; d_call: -; cdr3_aa: CASSELGRSNTEAFF
v_call: TRBV5-4; j_call: TRBJ1-2; cdr3_length: 15; d_call: -; cdr3_aa: CASSLLGKANYGYTF
v_call: TRBV11-3; j_call: TRBJ2-1; cdr3_length: 12; d_call: -; cdr3_aa: CASSIHTGLPFF
v_call: TRBV12-3/TRBV12-4; j_call: TRBJ2-2; cdr3_length: 16; d_call: -; cdr3_aa: CASKISGEKNTGELSF
v_call: TRBV9; j_call: TRBJ1-2; cdr3_length: 14; d_call: -; cdr3_aa: CASSVAWGNYGYTF
v_call: TRBV5-8; j_call: TRBJ1-2; cdr3_length: 14; d_call: -; cdr3_aa: CASSSGQLNYGYTF
v_call: TRBV5-8; j_call: TRBJ2-4; cdr3_length: 16; d_call: -; cdr3_aa: CASSLVTALAKNIQYF
v_call: TRBV27; j_call: TRBJ1-6; cdr3_length: 21; d_call: -; cdr3_aa: CASSSPPDGGSILTFNSPLHF
v_call: TRBV10-3; j_call: TRBJ2-7; cdr3_length: 14; d_call: -; cdr3_aa: CATKPIDPLYEQYF
v_call: TRBV12-3/TRBV12-4; j_call: TRBJ1-6; cdr3_length: 15; d_call: -; cdr3_aa: CASSPDSSYNSPLHF
v_call: TRBV10-3; j_call: TRBJ2-1; cdr3_length: 15; d_call: -; cdr3_aa: CASSYPWAPYNEQFF
v_call: TRBV18; j_call: TRBJ2-3; cdr3_length: 16; d_call: -; cdr3_aa: CAGSPRAPTSTDTQYF
v_call: TRBV27; j_call: TRBJ1-1; cdr3_length: 18; d_call: TRBD1; cdr3_aa: CASSFRVSGGSMNTEAFF
v_call: TRBV28; j_call: TRBJ1-1; cdr3_length: 13; d_call: -; cdr3_aa: CATGQTPDTEAFF
v_call: TRBV7-3; j_call: TRBJ2-2; cdr3_length: 18; d_call: -; cdr3_aa: CASSLTAPFRARTGELFF
v_call: TRBV11-2; j_call: TRBJ2-3; cdr3_length: 17; d_call: TRBD2; cdr3_aa: CASSPTSGSSPVDTQYF
v_call: TRBV4-2; j_call: TRBJ1-5; cdr3_length: 17; d_call: -; cdr3_aa: CASSQGSFGGSNQPQHF
v_call: TRBV4-3; j_call: TRBJ2-7; cdr3_length: 15; d_call: -; cdr3_aa: CASSQGRAGSYEQYF
v_call: TRBV25-1; j_call: TRBJ1-1; cdr3_length: 14; d_call: -; cdr3_aa: CASSDRETGTMAFF
v_call: TRBV11-3; j_call: TRBJ1-1; cdr3_length: 16; d_call: -; cdr3_aa: CASSPQGGGTVSEAFF
v_call: TRBV2; j_call: TRBJ2-1; cdr3_length: 22; d_call: TRBD2; cdr3_aa: CASSEAQGYSGSFPSSYNEQFF
v_call: TRBV20-1; j_call: TRBJ2-7; cdr3_length: 12; d_call: -; cdr3_aa: CSANEGLGEQYF
v_call: TRBV7-8; j_call: TRBJ2-1; cdr3_length: 16; d_call: TRBD2; cdr3_aa: CASSASTSGSTNEQFF